This TCR beta chain was profiled in a study of early T cells in non-severe SARS-CoV-2 infection. Study context: The sequenced material was bulk RNA from unsorted whole blood, and its chains were unpaired.

A single record per CDR3 protein comes from TCRdb applying MiXCR to the 5' RACE reads. Of about 110,000 distinct CDR3 sequences listed, about 12% are singletons. Germline CDR1 is SGHRS and CDR2 is YFSETQ. V lost 2 bases to trimming and J lost 2 bases; unmatched junction nucleotides: 3. The CDR3 has 14 residues. Note on this clonotype: As yet, its antigen is unknown.

Whole-study findings and limits: Reliance on VDJdb matching favored anti-spike CD8 responses; private and CD4 specificities were missed.

The chain couples TRBV5-1 to TRBJ2-7; TRBD2 matches 8 bases. Sequencing used whole blood. This receptor was taken from an adult who was a healthcare worker with PCR-confirmed SARS-CoV-2 infection or an uninfected control (not recorded which). CDR3: CASSLTSGTYEQYF. The DNA of the CDR3 is TGCGCCAGCAGCTTAACTAGCGGTACCTACGAGCAGTACTTC. The full variable domain, its missing parts supplied by reference TRBV5-1 and TRBJ2-7, is KAGVTQTPRYLIKTRGQQVTLSCSPISGHRSVSWYQQTPGQGLQFLFEYFSETQRNKGNFPGRFSGRQFSNSRSEMNVSTLELGDSALYLCASSLTSGTYEQYFGPGTRLTVT.